The present entry profiles one T cell receptor beta chain with its context. Its antigen remains unidentified. Amplification used 60 Vbeta primers and 13 Jbeta primers. As handled by the study authors: A later analysis tallied tens of millions of unique TCR beta chains, 10 million to 12 million of them shared. The protocol was immunoSEQ multiplex PCR, while the TCRdb copy is restricted to in-frame clones and leaves out a portion. The V and J calls and clone size are taken from that table; D and trimming were inferred from the DNA. The sample consists of 50,000 or so clones, approximately 71% of them appearing once. This entry comes from a study of cytomegalovirus exposure and HLA in healthy donors. Findings and caveats of the study: While the bulk of TCR sequences proved rare, some public TCRs turned up in many donors.

Sequences were obtained from PBMCs. The sequence was obtained from a man in his forties or fifties in good health and CMV-seropositive.

The CDR3 DNA reads TGTGCCAGCAGCTATGGGCTAGCGGGGTACACCGGGGAGCTGTTTTTT. Its protein product is CASSYGLAGYTGELFF. The rearrangement links TRBV7-9 to TRBJ2-2, with 9 bases matching TRBD2. V was clipped by 4 bases and J by 3 bases; unmatched bases: 6. The CDR3 is 16 amino acids. Germline lookup yields CDR1 SEHNR and CDR2 FQNEAQ (reference sequence).